The 17 T cell receptor beta chains below come from one sample, sequenced in a study of blood T cell repertoires in COVID-19. Produced via immunoSEQ multiplex PCR; TCRdb's table is partial and in-frame only. Of fewer than 350,000 clones detected, about 90% appear once; the ten largest clones hold approximately 2.2%. Material: peripheral blood. The receptors were gathered from a young woman who had recovered from COVID-19.

This chain connects TRBV7-8 to TRBJ2-7; 9 bases align to TRBD1. The germline gives CDR1 SGHVS, CDR2 FQNEAQ. The CDR3 loop spans 17 amino acids. The J segment lost 1 base and the V segment lost 2 bases, leaving 9 bases of the junction unmatched. CDR3 sequence (DNA): TGTGCCAGCAGCTTATGGGGGACAGGGTCCGTTTCCTACGAGCAGTACTTC. Translation gives CASSLWGTGSVSYEQYF.

The chain couples TRBV12-3 or TRBV12-4 to TRBJ2-1; 7 bases line up with TRBD2. The CDR3 runs to 11 residues. V lost 7 bases and J lost 9; bases outside the gene matches: 3. The CDR3 loop is CASTTGGEQFF. DNA for the CDR3: TGTGCCAGCACCACGGGGGGTGAGCAGTTCTTC.

The chain is built from TRBV10-2 and TRBJ2-3; perhaps TRBD2 as D (5 bases). The CDR3 has 19 amino acids. V shed 2 bases and J shed 2 bases, with 23 bases lying between them. Germline loops: CDR1 WSHSY, CDR2 SAAADI. Written as DNA, the CDR3 is TGCGCCAGCAGTGAGCCCACCCCTGCACTAGTTTTGGTCACAGATACGCAGTATTTT. It encodes CASSEPTPALVLVTDTQYF.

V gene TRBV9 combines with J gene TRBJ2-5; D not resolved. V lost 0 bases, J lost 0 bases, and 6 bases lay in between. CDR3 size: 14 residues. Germline values: CDR1 SGDLS, CDR2 YYNGEE. The CDR3 DNA is TGTGCCAGCAGCGTAGAAGAGTACCAAGAGACCCAGTACTTC. It is translated as CASSVEEYQETQYF. Supplemented by reference TRBV9 and TRBJ2-5, the full variable domain reads DSGVTQTPKHLITATGQRVTLRCSPRSGDLSVYWYQQSLDQGLQFLIQYYNGEERAKGNILERFSAQQFPDLHSELNLSSLELGDSALYFCASSVEEYQETQYFGPGTRLLVL.

Comment on this clone: Additional DNA sequences in this sample encode the identical CDR3. The rearrangement uses TRBV18 and TRBJ2-2; no clear D. V lost 3 bases and J 4 bases, leaving 6 bases between the germline ends. The CDR3 sequence is 13 residues long. Germline CDR1 reads KGHSH; CDR2 reads LQKENI. CDR3 DNA sequence: TGTGCCAGCTCACCGCCGAGCACCGGGGAGCTGTTTTTT. Its translation is CASSPPSTGELFF.

The J gene is TRBJ2-7, the V gene TRBV5-3; 9 bases fit TRBD1. TRBV5-3 is annotated as an ORF whose role is uncertain. V was pared by 0 bases and J by 6 bases, with 4 bases of the junction left unmatched. CDR3 length equals 14 residues. In DNA, the CDR3 is TGTGCCAGAAGCTTGGTCGGGACAGGGAGCGAGCAGTACTTC. It specifies CARSLVGTGSEQYF.

This clone was seen just once. The chain links TRBV2 to TRBJ1-1; perhaps TRBD1 as D (6 bases). The length of the CDR3 is 13 residues. Germline-derived CDR1 and CDR2 are SNHLY and FYNNEI. V was clipped by 6 bases and J by 6 bases, with 14 bases between them. The CDR3 spells CASRDTGTPEAFF. The CDR3 nucleotides are TGTGCCAGCAGAGATACCGGGACACCTGAAGCTTTCTTT.

V and J are TRBV6-2 or TRBV6-3 and TRBJ1-5; D is ambiguous. The CDR3 consists of 16 residues. Germline assignment: CDR1 MNHEY and CDR2 SVGEGT. V lost 3 bases and J 7 bases, leaving 19 bases between the germline ends. The CDR3 DNA sequence: TGTGCCAGCAGTTATTTTGGTGCCGGGGAGGGACAGCCCCAGCATTTT. This gives the protein CASSYFGAGEGQPQHF.

This chain joins TRBV4-2 and TRBJ2-7; TRBD2 agrees at 10 bases. V lost 1 base and J lost 4; bases outside the gene matches: 10. The germline CDR1 and CDR2 sequences are LGHNA and YNFKEQ. The CDR3 loop spans 17 amino acids. CDR3 in DNA: TGTGCCAGCAGCCAAGCTCTCCTGACTAGCGGGCCATACGAGCAGTACTTC. This encodes CASSQALLTSGPYEQYF.

CDR3 in DNA: TGTGCCATCCCGAACCGGGACAGCAACACCGGGGAGCTGTTTTTT. Translation gives CAIPNRDSNTGELFF. This rearrangement joins TRBV10-3 to TRBJ2-2; 7 bases line up with TRBD1. With 8 bases clipped from V and 2 bases from J, the junction kept 8 bases outside the gene matches. The CDR3 has 15 amino acids. The germline gives CDR1 ENHRY, CDR2 SYGVKD.

The chain combines TRBV3-1 (or the pseudogene TRBV3-2) with TRBJ2-1, with 7 bases lining up with TRBD2. The CDR3 length is 14 residues. V gave up 4 bases and J gave up 6 bases; unmatched junction bases: 6. Germline V gives CDR1 LGHDT, CDR2 YNNKEL (reference sequence). CDR3 loop: CASSLSAGINEQFF. DNA for the CDR3: TGTGCCAGCAGCCTCTCAGCGGGGATCAATGAGCAGTTCTTC.

The J gene is TRBJ1-2, the V gene TRBV27; TRBD1 agrees at 7 bases. Germline trimming cut 4 bases from V and 8 bases from J; bases unmatched to any gene: 10. This CDR3 is 14 amino acids long. Germline lookup yields CDR1 MNHEY and CDR2 SMNVEV (reference sequence). The CDR3 sequence is CASSYRGPNAGYTF. The DNA for the CDR3 is TGTGCCAGCAGTTATAGGGGGCCAAATGCGGGCTACACCTTC.

This clone was seen just once. The rearrangement uses TRBV6-1 and TRBJ2-5; weak D call: TRBD1 (5 bases). CDR1 is MNHNS, CDR2 SASEGT, per germline. This CDR3 is built from 14 residues. V dropped 5 bases and J dropped 4 bases, with 14 bases sitting between them. The CDR3 sequence is CASSPPRVAETQYF. In nucleotides, the CDR3 is TGTGCCAGCAGTCCACCCAGGGTAGCAGAGACCCAGTACTTC.

The rearrangement uses TRBV7-9 and TRBJ1-2, with TRBD1 matching over 8 bases. Germline lookup yields CDR1 SEHNR and CDR2 FQNEAQ (reference sequence). There are 16 residues in the CDR3. Trimming took 5 bases from V and 2 from J; bases not matched to a gene: 10. CDR3 region: CASSGPSTGGNYGYTF. The CDR3 region has the DNA TGTGCCAGCAGCGGACCTTCCACAGGGGGGAACTATGGCTACACCTTC.

This chain connects TRBV6-5 to TRBJ1-1; 9 nucleotides align to TRBD1. Germline lookup yields CDR1 MNHEY and CDR2 SVGAGI. This CDR3 has 16 amino acids. After removal of 0 bases from V and 6 bases from J, the junction contained 8 bases not matched to a gene. CDR3 in DNA: TGTGCCAGCAGTTACTCCCCGGGACAGGGTAGTTCTGAAGCTTTCTTT. Protein sequence: CASSYSPGQGSSEAFF.

The CDR3 loop reads CASSDRAYEQYF. In DNA, the CDR3 is TGTGCCAGCAGCGACAGGGCCTACGAGCAGTACTTC. The V and J genes are TRBV28 and TRBJ2-7; 7 bases line up with TRBD1. V trimming: 6 bases; J trimming: 2 bases; junction bases outside the gene matches: 1. Germline CDR1 reads MDHEN; CDR2 reads SYDVKM. This CDR3 comprises 12 residues.

J is TRBJ1-1 and V is TRBV3-1 (or the pseudogene TRBV3-2); TRBD1 matches 12 bases. Germline lookup yields CDR1 LGHDT and CDR2 YNNKEL (reference sequence). V lost 4 bases to trimming and J lost 1 base; unmatched junction nucleotides: 13. The CDR3 runs to 19 residues. The CDR3 reads CASSRRSGTGGIGNTEAFF. The CDR3 bases are TGTGCCAGCAGCCGAAGATCCGGGACAGGGGGCATTGGGAACACTGAAGCTTTCTTT.